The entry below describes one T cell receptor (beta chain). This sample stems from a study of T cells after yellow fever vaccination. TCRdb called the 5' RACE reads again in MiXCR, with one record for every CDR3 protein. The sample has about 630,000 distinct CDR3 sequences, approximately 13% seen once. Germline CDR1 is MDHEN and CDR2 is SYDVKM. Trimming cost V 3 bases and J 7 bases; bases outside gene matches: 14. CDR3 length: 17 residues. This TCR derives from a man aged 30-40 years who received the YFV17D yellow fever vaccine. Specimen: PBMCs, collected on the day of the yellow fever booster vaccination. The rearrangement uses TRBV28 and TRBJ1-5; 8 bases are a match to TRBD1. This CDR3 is CASSLIGRGLIWQPQHF. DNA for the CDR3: TGTGCCAGCAGTTTGATTGGCAGGGGGCTAATATGGCAGCCCCAGCATTTT. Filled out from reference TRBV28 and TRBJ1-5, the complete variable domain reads DVKVTQSSRYLVKRTGEKVFLECVQDMDHENMFWYRQDPGLGLRLIYFSYDVKMKEKGDIPEGYSVSREKKERFSLILESASTNQTSMYLCASSLIGRGLIWQPQHFGDGTRLSIL.